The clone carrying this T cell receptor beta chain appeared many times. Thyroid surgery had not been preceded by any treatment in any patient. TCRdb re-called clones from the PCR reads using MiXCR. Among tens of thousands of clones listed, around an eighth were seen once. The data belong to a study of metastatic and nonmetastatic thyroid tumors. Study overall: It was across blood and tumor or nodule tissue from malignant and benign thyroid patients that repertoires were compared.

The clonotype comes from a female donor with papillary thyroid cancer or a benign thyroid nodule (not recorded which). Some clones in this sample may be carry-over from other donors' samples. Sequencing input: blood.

CDR3: CASSYSPGANYGYTF. The CDR3 coding sequence is TGTGCCAGCAGTTACTCCCCAGGGGCTAACTATGGCTACACCTTC. This chain connects TRBV6-5 to TRBJ1-2, with D possibly matching TRBD1 (6 bases). Germline V gene data show CDR1 as MNHEY and CDR2 as SVGAGI. V was cut by 0 bases and J by 0 bases, with 8 bases left in between. This CDR3 is 15 amino acids long.